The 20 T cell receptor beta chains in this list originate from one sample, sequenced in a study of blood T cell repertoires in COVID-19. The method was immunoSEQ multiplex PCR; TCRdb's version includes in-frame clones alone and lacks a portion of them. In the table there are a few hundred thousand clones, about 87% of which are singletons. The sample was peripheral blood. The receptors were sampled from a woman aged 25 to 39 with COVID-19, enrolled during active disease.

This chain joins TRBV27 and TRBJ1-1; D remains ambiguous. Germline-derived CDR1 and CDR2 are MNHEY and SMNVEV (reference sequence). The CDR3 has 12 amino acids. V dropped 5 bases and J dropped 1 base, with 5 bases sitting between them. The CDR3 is CASSLGNTEAFF. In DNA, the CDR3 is TGTGCCAGCAGTCTAGGGAACACTGAAGCTTTCTTT.

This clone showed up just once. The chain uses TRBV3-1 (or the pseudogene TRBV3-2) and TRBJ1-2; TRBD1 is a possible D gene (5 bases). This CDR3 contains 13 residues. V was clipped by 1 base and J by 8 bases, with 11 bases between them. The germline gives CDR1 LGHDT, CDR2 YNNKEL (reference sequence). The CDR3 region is CASSQVTGLGYTF. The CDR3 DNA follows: TGTGCCAGCAGCCAAGTAACGGGACTGGGCTACACCTTC.

This chain's CDR3 is CASGQREGDNEQFF. CDR3 coding DNA: TGTGCCAGCGGGCAGCGGGAGGGTGACAATGAGCAGTTCTTC. The chain is built from TRBV6-6 and TRBJ2-1; TRBD2 matches 10 bases. J gave up 5 bases and V 8 bases, and 6 bases lay outside the gene matches. CDR1 and CDR2 (germline): MNHNY, SVGAGI (reference sequence). This CDR3 is built from 14 residues.

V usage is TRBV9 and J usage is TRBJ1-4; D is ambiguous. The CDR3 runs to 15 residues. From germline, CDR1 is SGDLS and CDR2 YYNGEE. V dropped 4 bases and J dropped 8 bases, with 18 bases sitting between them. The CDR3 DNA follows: TGTGCCAGCAGCCCGGAGGGCCCCTTCGGGGAAAAACTGTTTTTT. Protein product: CASSPEGPFGEKLFF.

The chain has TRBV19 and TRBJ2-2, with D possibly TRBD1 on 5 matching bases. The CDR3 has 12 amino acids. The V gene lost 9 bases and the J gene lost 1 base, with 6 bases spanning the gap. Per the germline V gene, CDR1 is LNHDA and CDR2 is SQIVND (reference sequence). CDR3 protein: CASTGNTGELFF. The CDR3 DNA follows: TGTGCCAGCACAGGGAACACCGGGGAGCTGTTTTTT.

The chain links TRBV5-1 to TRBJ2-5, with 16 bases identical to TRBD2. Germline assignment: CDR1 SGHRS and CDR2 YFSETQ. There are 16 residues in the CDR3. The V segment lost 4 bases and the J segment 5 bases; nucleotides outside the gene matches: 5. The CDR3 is CASSPGTSGRGETQYF. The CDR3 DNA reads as TGCGCCAGCAGCCCAGGGACTAGCGGGAGGGGGGAGACCCAGTACTTC.

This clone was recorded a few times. As DNA, the CDR3 is TGTGCCACCAGTGATTTGTCGAGCTCCTACAATGAGCAGTTCTTC. It yields the protein CATSDLSSSYNEQFF. The rearrangement uses TRBV24-1 and TRBJ2-1; unclear D gene. Between the trimmed V and J ends, which lost 0 bases and 0 bases, there was a span of 5 bases. Germline V gene sequence: CDR1 KGHDR, CDR2 SFDVKD. CDR3 length: 15 amino acids.

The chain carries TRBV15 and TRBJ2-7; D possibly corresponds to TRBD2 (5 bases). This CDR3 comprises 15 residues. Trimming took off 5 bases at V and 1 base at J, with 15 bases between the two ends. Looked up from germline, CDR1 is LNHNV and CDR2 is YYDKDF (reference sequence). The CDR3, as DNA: TGTGCCACCAGCGGAATAGCGAAGATATCCTACGAGCAGTACTTC. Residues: CATSGIAKISYEQYF. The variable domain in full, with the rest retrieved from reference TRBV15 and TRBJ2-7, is DAMVIQNPRYQVTQFGKPVTLSCSQTLNHNVMYWYQQKSSQAPKLLFHYYDKDFNNEADTPDNFQSRRPNTSFCFLDIRSPGLGDTAMYLCATSGIAKISYEQYFGPGTRLTVT.

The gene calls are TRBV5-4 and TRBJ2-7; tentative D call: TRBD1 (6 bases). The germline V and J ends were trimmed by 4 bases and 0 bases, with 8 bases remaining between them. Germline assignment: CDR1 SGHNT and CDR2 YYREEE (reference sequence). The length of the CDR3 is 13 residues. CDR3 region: CASSRDTSYEQYF. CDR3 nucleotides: TGTGCCAGCAGCCGGGACACCTCCTACGAGCAGTACTTC.

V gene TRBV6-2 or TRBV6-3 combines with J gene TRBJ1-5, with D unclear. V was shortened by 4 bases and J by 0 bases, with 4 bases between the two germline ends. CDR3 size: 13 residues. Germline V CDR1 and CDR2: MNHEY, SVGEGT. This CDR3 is CASSFNSNQPQHF. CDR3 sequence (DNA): TGTGCCAGCAGTTTCAATAGCAATCAGCCCCAGCATTTT.

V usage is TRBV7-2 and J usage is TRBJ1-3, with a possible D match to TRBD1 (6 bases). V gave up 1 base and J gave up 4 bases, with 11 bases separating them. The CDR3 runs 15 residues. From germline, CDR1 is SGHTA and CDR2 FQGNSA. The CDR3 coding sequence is TGTGCCAGCAGCTTAGTTGGGGGACAAGGAAACACCATATATTTT. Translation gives CASSLVGGQGNTIYF.

This CDR3 reads CASSRRMRDGNEQFF. CDR3 bases: TGTGCCAGCAGCCGCCGTATGAGGGATGGGAATGAGCAGTTCTTC. This sequence joins TRBV7-6 and TRBJ2-1, with D perhaps TRBD2 (5 bases). The CDR3 has 15 residues. Deletions cut 5 bases from V and 7 bases from J, with 18 bases between. In germline, CDR1 is SGHVS, CDR2 FNYEAQ.

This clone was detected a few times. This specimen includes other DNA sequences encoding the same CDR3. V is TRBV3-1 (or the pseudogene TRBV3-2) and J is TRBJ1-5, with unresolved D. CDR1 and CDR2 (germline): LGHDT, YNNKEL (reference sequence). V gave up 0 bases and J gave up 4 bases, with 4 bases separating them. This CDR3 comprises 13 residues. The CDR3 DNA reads TGTGCCAGCAGCCAAGACTTAAATCAGCCCCAGCATTTT. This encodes CASSQDLNQPQHF.

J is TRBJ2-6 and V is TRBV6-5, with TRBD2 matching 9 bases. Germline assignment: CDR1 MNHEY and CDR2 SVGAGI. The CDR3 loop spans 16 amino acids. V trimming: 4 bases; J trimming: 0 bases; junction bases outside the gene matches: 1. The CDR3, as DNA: TGTGCCAGCAGTTTGACTAGCGGCTCTGGGGCCAACGTCCTGACTTTC. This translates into CASSLTSGSGANVLTF.

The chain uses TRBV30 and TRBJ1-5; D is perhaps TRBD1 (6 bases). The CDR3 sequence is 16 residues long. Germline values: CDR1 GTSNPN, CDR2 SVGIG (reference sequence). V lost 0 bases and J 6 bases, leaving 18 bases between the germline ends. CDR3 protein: CAWSVLGQGTSQPQHF. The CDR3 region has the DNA TGTGCCTGGAGTGTACTAGGGCAGGGGACAAGTCAGCCCCAGCATTTT. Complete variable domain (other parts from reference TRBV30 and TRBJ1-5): SQTIHQWPATLVQPVGSPLSLECTVEGTSNPNLYWYRQAAGRGLQLLFYSVGIGQISSEVPQNLSASRPQDRQFILSSKKLLLSDSGFYLCAWSVLGQGTSQPQHFGDGTRLSIL.

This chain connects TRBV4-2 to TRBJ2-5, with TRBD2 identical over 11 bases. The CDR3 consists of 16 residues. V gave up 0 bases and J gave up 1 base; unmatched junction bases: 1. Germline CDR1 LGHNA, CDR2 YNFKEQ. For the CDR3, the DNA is TGTGCCAGCAGCCAAGAAACTAGCGGGGGCCAAGAGACCCAGTACTTC. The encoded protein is CASSQETSGGQETQYF.

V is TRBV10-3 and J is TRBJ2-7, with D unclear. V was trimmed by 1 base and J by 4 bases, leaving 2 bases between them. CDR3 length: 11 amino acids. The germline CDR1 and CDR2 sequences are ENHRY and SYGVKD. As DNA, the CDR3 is TGTGCCATCAGTGAGTTATACGAGCAGTACTTC. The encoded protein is CAISELYEQYF.

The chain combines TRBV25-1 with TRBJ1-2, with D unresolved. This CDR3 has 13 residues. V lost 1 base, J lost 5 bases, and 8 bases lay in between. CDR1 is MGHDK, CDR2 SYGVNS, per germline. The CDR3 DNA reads TGTGCCAGCAGTGAATTCGAGGGATATGGCTACACCTTC. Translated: CASSEFEGYGYTF.

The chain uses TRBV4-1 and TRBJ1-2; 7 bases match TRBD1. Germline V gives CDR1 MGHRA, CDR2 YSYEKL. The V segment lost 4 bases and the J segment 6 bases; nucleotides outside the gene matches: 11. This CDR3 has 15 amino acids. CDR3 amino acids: CASSPAGGKINGYTF. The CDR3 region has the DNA TGCGCCAGCAGCCCAGCAGGGGGAAAGATTAATGGCTACACCTTC.

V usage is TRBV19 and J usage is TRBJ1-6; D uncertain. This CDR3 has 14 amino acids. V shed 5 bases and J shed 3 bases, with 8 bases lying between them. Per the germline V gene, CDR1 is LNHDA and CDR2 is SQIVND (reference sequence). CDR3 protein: CASSFGLYNSPLHF. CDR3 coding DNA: TGTGCCAGTAGTTTTGGACTCTATAATTCACCCCTCCACTTT.